The T cell receptor (beta chain) described here comes from a study of OX40 agonist ivuxolimab in advanced cancers. Generated by immunoSEQ multiplex PCR, the TCRdb table keeps only in-frame clones and is missing some. The sample carries about 24,000 clones, around 84% recorded once. As regards this clone: Its antigen remains unknown.

CDR3 length: 14 residues. The V end lost 2 bases, the J end lost 7 bases, and 15 bases lay between the germline ends. Germline lookup yields CDR1 MGHRA and CDR2 YSYEKL. General study results and limits: Also showing low normalized T-cell clonal expansion were some of the nonresponders.

The receptor was derived from an adult with an advanced solid tumor such as melanoma, head and neck, liver or kidney cancer. The sample here was CD4+ or CD8+ T cells sorted from blood, taken in a trial of the OX40 agonist ivuxolimab. The chain couples TRBV4-1 to TRBJ2-7, with D possibly TRBD1 on 6 matching bases. The CDR3 region has the DNA TGCGCCAGCAGCCAACGGCCAGGGGAAGAGGAGCAGTACTTC. It translates to CASSQRPGEEEQYF.